The 3 T cell receptor beta chains below come from one sample, sequenced in a study of OX40 agonist ivuxolimab in advanced cancers. This table comes from immunoSEQ multiplex PCR, and its TCRdb copy is limited to in-frame clones, with some not included. The sample yields about 55,000 clones, 80% seen once. Sequencing used CD4+ or CD8+ T cells sorted from blood, obtained in a trial of the OX40 agonist ivuxolimab. Receptors were obtained from an adult with an advanced solid tumor such as melanoma, head and neck, liver or kidney cancer.

CDR3 sequence: CASSPGSLAGGPEQFF. The CDR3 bases are TGCGCCAGCAGCCCCGGGTCTCTAGCGGGAGGGCCAGAGCAGTTCTTC. The V call is TRBV5-1, the J call TRBJ2-1; 12 bases line up with TRBD2. The germline gives CDR1 SGHRS, CDR2 YFSETQ. The CDR3 runs 16 residues. The trim removed 4 bases at V and 10 bases at J, leaving 12 bases unmatched.

The chain employs TRBV5-1 and TRBJ2-1; D may correspond to TRBD1 or TRBD2 (5 bases each). The germline V gene encodes CDR1 SGHRS and CDR2 YFSETQ. Trimming removed 4 bases from V and 9 bases from J, with 17 bases in between. The CDR3 runs 14 residues. The CDR3 nucleotides read TGCGCCAGCAGCCCGTGGGACCCCCGGGGTGAGCAGTTCTTC. This translates into CASSPWDPRGEQFF.

The sample holds a few counts of this clone. V is TRBV18 and J is TRBJ2-3, with 12 positions matching TRBD1. Germline V CDR1 and CDR2: KGHSH, LQKENI. The CDR3 runs to 16 residues. V was clipped by 5 bases and J by 0 bases; unmatched bases: 3. This chain's CDR3 is CASSAGQGASTDTQYF. The CDR3 nucleotides read TGTGCCAGCTCAGCGGGACAGGGGGCGAGCACAGATACGCAGTATTTT.